The present T cell receptor beta chain was sequenced within a study of shared clonotypes between healthy human individuals. Generated by immunoSEQ multiplex PCR, the TCRdb table keeps only in-frame clones and is missing some. The sample holds around 1.9 million clones, about 93% seen once. Study conclusions and caveats: Only a few donors were included, so the genetic and exposure-history diversity represented was limited.

Details on this clone: Its antigen is undetermined.

Looked up from germline, CDR1 is SGHAT and CDR2 is FQNNGV. V lost 5 bases to trimming and J lost 5 bases, with 17 bases between them. The CDR3 extends over 15 amino acids. CD45RO-negative, CCR7-positively selected cells formed the naive CD8 fraction, excluding terminally differentiated effector memory CD45RA+ cells. The chain has TRBV11-2 and TRBJ2-3, with a tentative D call TRBD2 (9 bases). This TCR came from a man between 18 and 35 years old in good health. Some clones in this sample may be carry-over from other donors' samples. The sample consisted of naive CD8+ T cells from PBMCs. As DNA, the CDR3 is TGTGCCAGCAGCCAGGGGGCTAGCGGGGTAGATACGCAGTATTTT. Protein product: CASSQGASGVDTQYF.